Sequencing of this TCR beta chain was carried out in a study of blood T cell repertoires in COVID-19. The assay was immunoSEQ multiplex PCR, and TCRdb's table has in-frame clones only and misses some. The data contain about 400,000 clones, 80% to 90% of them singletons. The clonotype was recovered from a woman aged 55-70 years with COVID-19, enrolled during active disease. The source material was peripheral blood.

The CDR3 loop reads CASSPGQGVSEAFF. The CDR3 DNA reads as TGTGCCAGCTCACCGGGACAGGGGGTCTCTGAAGCTTTCTTT. The V gene is TRBV18, the J gene TRBJ1-1; 11 nucleotides align to TRBD1. This CDR3 is built from 14 residues. V shed 3 bases, J shed 6 bases, and the junction held 3 bases outside the gene matches. The V gene's germline CDR1 is KGHSH and CDR2 LQKENI.